This T cell receptor beta chain was identified during a study of blood T cell repertoires in COVID-19. Germline lookup yields CDR1 DFQATT and CDR2 SNEGSKA (reference sequence). The CDR3 has 17 residues. The trim removed 3 bases at V and 0 bases at J, leaving 12 bases unmatched. Among Cohort 3 donors, those recovered had two negative PCRs, clearance, or symptom resolution. Original data processing: Reference gene primer amplification gave estimated nucleated cell counts. Generated by immunoSEQ multiplex PCR, the TCRdb table keeps only in-frame clones and is missing some. V, J and clone size derive from that table, while D and trimming were established from the DNA sequence. The sample includes some 400,000 clones, around 87% of them seen just once.

The gene calls are TRBV20-1 and TRBJ2-3; TRBD2 matches at 7 bases. The receptor was isolated from a man aged 25 to 40 who had recovered from COVID-19. Sample: PBMCs or T cells enriched from blood (not recorded which). The CDR3 DNA sequence: TGCAGTGCTAGTTTTTCTCGGGGGGAAACTAGCACAGATACGCAGTATTTT. It yields the protein CSASFSRGETSTDTQYF.